This TCR beta chain came from a study of control samples from healthy donors and cancer patients. Clones were read by immunoSEQ multiplex PCR, and TCRdb kept only the in-frame ones, dropping some. The repertoire holds 150,000 to 180,000 clones, with over 90% as singletons. This clone was seen just once. The specimen sequenced was blood. This sequence originates from a middle-aged man in good health.

The chain's CDR3 is CASSFTGTGGLGTEAFF. The DNA for the CDR3 is TGTGCCAGCAGTTTTACCGGGACAGGGGGCTTAGGCACTGAAGCTTTCTTT. The V and J genes are TRBV28 and TRBJ1-1, with 12 bases aligning to TRBD1. V was clipped by 3 bases and J by 4 bases; unmatched bases: 9. CDR3 size: 17 residues. Germline lookup yields CDR1 MDHEN and CDR2 SYDVKM.